Listed here are 7 T cell receptor beta chains from one sample, sequenced in a study of early T cells in non-severe SARS-CoV-2 infection. TCRdb fed the 5' RACE reads into MiXCR, producing one record per CDR3 protein. Among about 60,000 distinct CDR3 sequences listed, over 9% were seen once. The sample was whole blood, taken at baseline. These TCRs come from an adult who was a healthcare worker with PCR-confirmed SARS-CoV-2 infection or an uninfected control (not recorded which).

The chain recombines TRBV19 with TRBJ2-7; 9 bases are shared with TRBD1. V was clipped by 5 bases and J by 2 bases; unmatched bases: 7. Germline values: CDR1 LNHDA, CDR2 SQIVND (reference sequence). The CDR3 is 15 residues long. The chain's CDR3 is CASSPGTGRTYEQYF. The CDR3 nucleotides read TGTGCCAGTAGTCCAGGGACAGGGAGGACCTACGAGCAGTACTTC.

In its sample, this clonotype was seen a few times. The chain is built from TRBV7-9 and TRBJ2-5; a weak D match, TRBD2 (5 bases). V lost 5 bases and J 5 bases, leaving 18 bases between the germline ends. Germline V CDR1 and CDR2: SEHNR, FQNEAQ (reference sequence). This CDR3 is 15 amino acids long. The CDR3 bases are TGTGCCAGCAGCGCCCCTCTGGCGACGGGGGAGACCCAGTACTTC. Residues: CASSAPLATGETQYF.

With regard to this clonotype: This may be a read error: a much more frequent sequence differs by one nucleotide. V is TRBV25-1 and J is TRBJ2-1; TRBD1 aligns across 7 bases. V lost 8 bases to trimming and J lost 6 bases; unmatched junction nucleotides: 13. This CDR3 has 15 amino acids. Germline CDR1 reads MGHDK; CDR2 reads SYGVNS. CDR3 nucleotides: TGTGCCAGCTCTACCGGGACAGCAATATGCAATGAGCAGTTCTTC. This translates into CASSTGTAICNEQFF.

The chain is built from TRBV5-1 and TRBJ2-5; D gene uncertain. Germline loops: CDR1 SGHRS, CDR2 YFSETQ. This CDR3 contains 12 residues. V lost 4 bases, J lost 0 bases, and 4 bases lay in between. Written as DNA, the CDR3 is TGCGCCAGCAGCCTAAACCAAGAGACCCAGTACTTC. Its protein is CASSLNQETQYF. Variable domain in full (rest from reference TRBV5-1 and TRBJ2-5): KAGVTQTPRYLIKTRGQQVTLSCSPISGHRSVSWYQQTPGQGLQFLFEYFSETQRNKGNFPGRFSGRQFSNSRSEMNVSTLELGDSALYLCASSLNQETQYFGPGTRLLVL.

This clonotype appeared many times. The chain recombines TRBV6-2 or TRBV6-3 with TRBJ2-4; tentative D call: TRBD2 (6 bases). Germline V CDR1 and CDR2: MNHEY, SVGEGT. The CDR3 has 11 amino acids. V was clipped by 6 bases and J by 8 bases, with 8 bases between them. CDR3 bases: TGTGCCAGCAGCGGAGGGGACATTCAGTACTTC. It yields the protein CASSGGDIQYF.

At least ten counts were recorded for this clonotype. The chain uses TRBV7-9 and TRBJ2-4; tentatively, D is TRBD2 (6 bases). V lost 1 base to trimming and J lost 9 bases, with 16 bases between them. CDR1 SEHNR and CDR2 FQNEAQ come from the germline V gene (reference sequence). CDR3 length equals 15 residues. In nucleotides, the CDR3 is TGTGCCAGCAGCTTAGGTGGACTGGCCGGGGGCATTCAGTACTTC. Its translation is CASSLGGLAGGIQYF.

The table lists this clonotype with a few counts. The gene calls are TRBV20-1 and TRBJ2-1, with 7 bases fitting TRBD2. The CDR3 length is 14 residues. Germline loops: CDR1 DFQATT, CDR2 SNEGSKA (reference sequence). CDR3 bases: TGCAGCACGATACTCGGGGGGTCCTACAATGAGCAGTTCTTC. Amino acid sequence: CSTILGGSYNEQFF.